Each of the 32 T cell receptor beta chains below was sequenced from the same sample in a study of blood T cell repertoires in COVID-19. TCRdb's table, derived via immunoSEQ multiplex PCR, lists solely in-frame clones and lacks some. Of 150,000 to 200,000 clones listed, 85% to 90% are singletons. Sequenced sample: peripheral blood. The receptors here all came from a woman aged 70-85 years with COVID-19, enrolled during active disease.

The V and J genes are TRBV10-3 and TRBJ1-2, with TRBD1 matching over 7 bases. Germline CDR1 is ENHRY and CDR2 is SYGVKD. V shed 5 bases, J shed 7 bases, and the junction held 13 bases outside the gene matches. This CDR3 comprises 15 residues. CDR3 DNA: TGTGCCATCAGTCATGACAGGGAGGATCGCGGTGGCTACACCTTC. This codes for CAISHDREDRGGYTF.

The rearrangement joins TRBV4-1 to TRBJ2-5; the match to TRBD1 covers 8 bases. The CDR3 runs to 16 residues. V gave up 0 bases and J gave up 5 bases; unmatched junction bases: 8. Per germline, CDR1 MGHRA and CDR2 YSYEKL. For the CDR3, the DNA is TGCGCCAGCAGCCAAGATGGCAGGGGGCTGAGGGAGACCCAGTACTTC. Its translation: CASSQDGRGLRETQYF.

The chain has TRBV5-4 and TRBJ2-7, with 9 bases lining up with TRBD2. The CDR3 consists of 15 residues. Germline V gene sequence: CDR1 SGHNT, CDR2 YYREEE (reference sequence). V was clipped by 0 bases and J by 2 bases; unmatched bases: 3. This CDR3 reads CASSLGGGGTYEQYF. The CDR3 DNA sequence: TGTGCCAGCAGCTTGGGCGGGGGGGGCACCTACGAGCAGTACTTC.

CDR3 sequence: CASSLGQRGSDTQYF. The CDR3, as DNA: TGTGCCAGCAGCTTAGGTCAGCGGGGGTCGGATACGCAGTATTTT. V and J are TRBV7-2 and TRBJ2-3; 8 positions agree with TRBD2. J was trimmed by 6 bases and V by 1 base; bases with no gene match: 6. In germline, CDR1 is SGHTA, CDR2 FQGNSA. The CDR3 is made up of 15 amino acids.

The chain couples TRBV28 to TRBJ1-4; 7 bases match TRBD1. This CDR3 region has 14 residues. CDR1 and CDR2 from the germline V gene are MDHEN and SYDVKM. The V and J ends lost 6 bases and 10 bases, in that order; junction bases with no gene match: 11. CDR3 nucleotide sequence: TGTGCCAGCAGCCTAGGGGGCGATATGAGAAAACTGTTTTTT. This codes for CASSLGGDMRKLFF.

This clone was recorded a few times. The V call is TRBV7-9, the J call TRBJ1-4, with 8 nucleotides matching TRBD1. This CDR3 has 16 residues. V was clipped by 3 bases and J by 7 bases; unmatched bases: 10. Germline values: CDR1 SEHNR, CDR2 FQNEAQ (reference sequence). In DNA, the CDR3 is TGTGCCAGCAGCTTGGCCGGACAGGGCTCGGCTGAAAAACTGTTTTTT. This gives the protein CASSLAGQGSAEKLFF.

The J gene is TRBJ2-5, the V gene TRBV9; TRBD2 agrees at 7 bases. Trimming took 3 bases from V and 3 from J; bases not matched to a gene: 11. Germline V lookup: CDR1 SGDLS, CDR2 YYNGEE. The CDR3 spans 16 residues. The CDR3 loop reads CASSAPTGGWEETQYF. CDR3 nucleotides: TGTGCCAGCAGCGCTCCCACCGGGGGGTGGGAAGAGACCCAGTACTTC.

The CDR3 DNA follows: TGTGCCAGCAGCAAGGGGAGACAAGGCTACACCTTC. Protein sequence: CASSKGRQGYTF. V usage is TRBV21-1 and J usage is TRBJ1-2. TRBV21-1 is given as a pseudogene. This CDR3 spans 12 amino acids.

The chain joins TRBV3-1 (or the pseudogene TRBV3-2) to TRBJ1-1, with D possibly TRBD1 on 6 matching bases. V lost 1 base, J lost 4 bases, and 16 bases lay in between. CDR3 length: 16 amino acids. Germline V gives CDR1 LGHDT, CDR2 YNNKEL (reference sequence). CDR3 protein: CASSQAQWGPGTEAFF. CDR3 DNA: TGTGCCAGCAGCCAAGCGCAATGGGGGCCCGGCACTGAAGCTTTCTTT.

The chain combines TRBV7-9 with TRBJ2-7, with D unresolved. V lost 2 bases to trimming and J lost 1 base, with 9 bases between them. The CDR3 is made up of 14 amino acids. Per the germline V gene, CDR1 is SEHNR and CDR2 is FQNEAQ (reference sequence). The CDR3 protein is CASSLPGGSYEQYF. CDR3 sequence (DNA): TGTGCCAGCAGCTTACCCGGCGGATCCTACGAGCAGTACTTC.

This clone was seen more than once but under ten times. The rearrangement uses TRBV30 and TRBJ1-1; weak D call: TRBD1 (5 bases). V was trimmed by 2 bases and J by 3 bases, leaving 10 bases between them. Germline loops: CDR1 GTSNPN, CDR2 SVGIG (reference sequence). This CDR3 has 13 amino acids. The CDR3 DNA reads TGTGCCTGGAGTAACGGCAGGGACACTGAAGCTTTCTTT. Residues: CAWSNGRDTEAFF.

The V and J genes are TRBV5-1 and TRBJ1-1; 11 nucleotides line up with TRBD1. V shed 3 bases and J 1 base; nucleotides not matched to a gene: 5. Germline assignment: CDR1 SGHRS and CDR2 YFSETQ. The CDR3 extends over 16 amino acids. The CDR3 here is CASSSAGTGGNTEAFF. In DNA form, the CDR3 reads TGCGCCAGCAGCTCCGCGGGGACAGGGGGGAACACTGAAGCTTTCTTT.

The chain recombines TRBV7-2 with TRBJ1-3, with D uncertain. The ends were cut back, 5 bases at V and 0 bases at J, with 14 bases in the middle. Germline CDR1 reads SGHTA; CDR2 reads FQGNSA. CDR3 length equals 16 residues. The CDR3 DNA reads as TGTGCCAGCAGCCCGCTAGACCGAGTCTCTGGAAACACCATATATTTT. Its translation is CASSPLDRVSGNTIYF.

J is TRBJ1-5 and V is TRBV28; a weak D match, TRBD1 (6 bases). CDR3 size: 13 residues. Germline V gene sequence: CDR1 MDHEN, CDR2 SYDVKM. The V end lost 6 bases, the J end lost 5 bases, and 11 bases lay between the germline ends. The CDR3 nucleotides are TGTGCCAGCAGAGGCAGGGGCGATCAGCCCCAGCATTTT. The encoded protein is CASRGRGDQPQHF.

This clone has just one count. The chain is built from TRBV18 and TRBJ2-6, with D possibly being TRBD2 (5 bases). Germline V gives CDR1 KGHSH, CDR2 LQKENI. Between the trimmed V and J ends, which lost 3 bases and 0 bases, there was a span of 9 bases. This CDR3 contains 16 residues. The CDR3 region is CASSPQRDSGANVLTF. The CDR3 DNA follows: TGTGCCAGCTCACCTCAGAGGGACTCTGGGGCCAACGTCCTGACTTTC.

The V call is TRBV19, the J call TRBJ1-2; perhaps TRBD1 as D (6 bases). The CDR3 has 17 residues. V was cut by 0 bases and J by 0 bases, with 14 bases left in between. Germline V CDR1 and CDR2: LNHDA, SQIVND (reference sequence). CDR3 loop: CASSIDPTGPTNYGYTF. CDR3 DNA: TGTGCCAGTAGTATAGATCCGACAGGACCTACTAACTATGGCTACACCTTC.

V usage is TRBV5-1 and J usage is TRBJ1-1, with TRBD1 matching over 7 bases. The CDR3 length is 15 residues. Germline V gene data show CDR1 as SGHRS and CDR2 as YFSETQ. V lost 4 bases and J lost 5; bases outside the gene matches: 11. This CDR3 reads CASSLGTVHGTEAFF. CDR3 DNA: TGCGCCAGCAGCCTAGGGACAGTTCACGGAACTGAAGCTTTCTTT.

The chain couples TRBV5-4 to TRBJ2-2; 7 bases agree with TRBD2. Germline values: CDR1 SGHNT, CDR2 YYREEE (reference sequence). V gave up 2 bases and J gave up 4 bases; unmatched junction bases: 5. The CDR3 has 15 amino acids. DNA for the CDR3: TGTGCCAGCAGCTTAGACAGCGGGGCCACCGGGGAGCTGTTTTTT. Translated, it gives CASSLDSGATGELFF.

The J gene is TRBJ1-2, the V gene TRBV5-5; 8 nucleotides match TRBD1. The J segment lost 0 bases and the V segment lost 2 bases, leaving 3 bases of the junction unmatched. This CDR3 is built from 15 residues. Germline CDR1 SGHKS, CDR2 YYEKEE (reference sequence). The CDR3 DNA reads as TGTGCCAGCAGCTTATCACAGGGGGCTAACTATGGCTACACCTTC. It translates to CASSLSQGANYGYTF.

The V and J genes are TRBV9 and TRBJ2-3; 9 nucleotides agree with TRBD2. Trimming at V came to 0 bases and at J to 4 bases, leaving 15 bases not matched to a gene. This CDR3 region has 19 residues. Germline loops: CDR1 SGDLS, CDR2 YYNGEE. Here the CDR3 reads CASSVATMGGGAQADTQYF. The CDR3 DNA is TGTGCCAGCAGCGTAGCTACGATGGGCGGGGGGGCCCAAGCAGATACGCAGTATTTT.

The chain uses TRBV10-2 and TRBJ1-5; 7 bases map to TRBD1. Trimming at V came to 6 bases and at J to 0 bases, leaving 5 bases not matched to a gene. The CDR3 loop spans 15 amino acids. Per germline, CDR1 WSHSY and CDR2 SAAADI. The CDR3 DNA reads as TGCGCCAGCAGGAGTCAGGGGGGTAGCAATCAGCCCCAGCATTTT. This translates into CASRSQGGSNQPQHF.

The J gene is TRBJ2-5, the V gene TRBV28, with 10 bases matching TRBD2. Germline values: CDR1 MDHEN, CDR2 SYDVKM. There are 17 residues in the CDR3. Trimming at V came to 3 bases and at J to 7 bases, leaving 14 bases not matched to a gene. The CDR3 DNA reads as TGTGCCAGCAGTTTCGGTCGAGCGGGGGGGCCCCTCGGGACCCAGTACTTC. Its protein product is CASSFGRAGGPLGTQYF.

This rearrangement joins TRBV2 to TRBJ1-2, with a possible D match to TRBD1 (6 bases). In germline, CDR1 is SNHLY, CDR2 FYNNEI. Trimming shortened V by 6 bases and J by 2 bases, and 16 bases separated the two germline ends. The CDR3 extends over 15 amino acids. CDR3 DNA sequence: TGTGCCAGCAGGCCTAACAGGGAAGCGAACTATGGCTACACCTTC. As protein: CASRPNREANYGYTF.

This chain connects TRBV18 to TRBJ2-7; maybe TRBD2 (6 bases). Trimming shortened V by 1 base and J by 2 bases, and 12 bases separated the two germline ends. The CDR3 spans 15 residues. Germline V gene data show CDR1 as KGHSH and CDR2 as LQKENI. The CDR3 reads CASSPRRDATYEQYF. Written as DNA, the CDR3 is TGTGCCAGCTCACCACGGAGGGACGCCACCTACGAGCAGTACTTC.

This clone was seen a few times. J is TRBJ1-2 and V is TRBV9; 12 bases align to TRBD1. The V segment lost 3 bases and the J segment 7 bases; nucleotides outside the gene matches: 10. The CDR3 extends over 16 amino acids. The germline CDR1 and CDR2 sequences are SGDLS and YYNGEE. For the CDR3, the DNA is TGTGCCAGCAGCGGGGGGACAGGGGGCCGGTTGTCTGGCTACACCTTC. Translated: CASSGGTGGRLSGYTF. The whole variable domain, filled in from reference TRBV9 and TRBJ1-2, reads DSGVTQTPKHLITATGQRVTLRCSPRSGDLSVYWYQQSLDQGLQFLIQYYNGEERAKGNILERFSAQQFPDLHSELNLSSLELGDSALYFCASSGGTGGRLSGYTFGSGTRLTVV.

The rearrangement uses TRBV28 and TRBJ2-7; D perhaps matches TRBD1 (6 bases). The CDR3 length is 14 residues. V was trimmed by 6 bases and J by 4 bases, leaving 16 bases between them. CDR1 is MDHEN, CDR2 SYDVKM, per germline. CDR3 residues: CASRPVAGEYEQYF. The DNA for the CDR3 is TGTGCCAGCAGGCCGGTCGCAGGGGAATACGAGCAGTACTTC.

This clone was found once. The chain combines TRBV3-1 (or the pseudogene TRBV3-2) with TRBJ1-6; D ambiguous. Trimming took 1 base from V and 7 from J, leaving 8 bases between them. Germline loops: CDR1 LGHDT, CDR2 YNNKEL (reference sequence). This CDR3 is 14 amino acids long. As DNA, the CDR3 is TGTGCCAGCAGCCAAGGGGCAGGCAATTCACCCCTCCACTTT. Its translation is CASSQGAGNSPLHF.

This sequence joins TRBV30 and TRBJ2-3; D perhaps matches TRBD2 (5 bases). Germline lookup yields CDR1 GTSNPN and CDR2 SVGIG (reference sequence). This CDR3 has 14 amino acids. Deletions cut 3 bases from V and 0 bases from J, with 10 bases between. CDR3 DNA: TGTGCCTGGAGCGGGGTTAGGAGCACAGATACGCAGTATTTT. It is translated as CAWSGVRSTDTQYF.

This rearrangement joins TRBV7-3 to TRBJ2-2; 8 bases are shared with TRBD2. Germline V gene data show CDR1 as SGHTA and CDR2 as FQGTGA. Trimming cost V 4 bases and J 6 bases; bases outside gene matches: 10. This CDR3 spans 16 amino acids. The CDR3 region has the DNA TGTGCCAGCAGCTCGGCCGGGACTAGACATTCCGGGGAGCTGTTTTTT. Encoded protein: CASSSAGTRHSGELFF.

The V and J genes are TRBV5-1 and TRBJ2-1; 9 bases line up with TRBD2. Germline trimming cut 7 bases from V and 8 bases from J; bases unmatched to any gene: 16. CDR1 is SGHRS, CDR2 YFSETQ, per germline. The CDR3 is made up of 16 amino acids. This chain's CDR3 is CASRDGTSIRVDEQFF. CDR3 bases: TGCGCCAGCCGGGATGGGACTAGCATCCGTGTTGATGAGCAGTTCTTC.

The chain carries TRBV6-5 and TRBJ1-4; tentatively, D is TRBD1 (5 bases). The CDR3 is made up of 14 amino acids. The germline CDR1 and CDR2 sequences are MNHEY and SVGAGI. The ends were cut back, 6 bases at V and 6 bases at J, with 14 bases in the middle. CDR3: CASSRGRGDEKLFF. The CDR3 DNA sequence: TGTGCCAGCAGCCGCGGTCGGGGGGATGAAAAACTGTTTTTT.

The rearrangement uses TRBV29-1 and TRBJ1-1, with D possibly matching TRBD1 (5 bases). This CDR3 contains 12 residues. V shed 4 bases and J shed 6 bases, with 12 bases lying between them. Germline CDR1 reads SQVTM; CDR2 reads ANQGSEA. DNA of the CDR3: TGCAGCGTTGTCGGGGGGGTACCTGAAGCTTTCTTT. As protein: CSVVGGVPEAFF.